These 31 T cell receptor beta chains share one sample of origin, sequenced in a study of T cells in Graves' hyperthyroidism and ophthalmopathy. Amplified TCR beta CDR3 regions came from RNA transcripts. A first-round RT-PCR of the TCR CDR3 used the HTBI primer set. Each CDR3 protein gets one entry after TCRdb re-called the multiplex PCR reads with MiXCR. The sample gives around 530,000 distinct CDR3 sequences, approximately 17% of which show up once; around 17% is in the top ten. Sequencing was done on a sample of blood. The origin of the receptors is a woman between 18 and 29 years old with Graves' ophthalmopathy.

The chain uses TRBV10-3 and TRBJ2-7, with D hard to call. The CDR3 runs 13 residues. Germline-derived CDR1 and CDR2 are ENHRY and SYGVKD. Trimming removed 3 bases at V and 3 bases at J, with 9 bases between. The CDR3 loop is CAISDVDNYEQYF. The CDR3 nucleotides read TGTGCCATCAGTGATGTAGATAACTACGAGCAGTACTTC.

The rearrangement uses TRBV10-3 and TRBJ1-1; 8 bases match TRBD1. The CDR3 is 13 residues long. In germline, CDR1 is ENHRY, CDR2 SYGVKD. With 8 bases clipped from V and 3 bases from J, the junction kept 5 bases outside the gene matches. CDR3 protein: CAIGQGQDTEAFF. The CDR3 DNA follows: TGTGCCATCGGACAGGGACAGGACACTGAAGCTTTCTTT.

This clonotype was seen ten or more times. The chain combines TRBV9 with TRBJ2-7; TRBD1 matches 8 bases. V was clipped by 4 bases and J by 1 base; unmatched bases: 7. There are 15 residues in the CDR3. Germline loops: CDR1 SGDLS, CDR2 YYNGEE. CDR3 amino acids: CASSITGGSSYEQYF. The CDR3 nucleotides read TGTGCCAGCAGCATCACAGGGGGTTCTTCCTACGAGCAGTACTTC.

This clonotype was counted ten times or more. CDR3 DNA sequence: TGTGCCAGCAGTGAATCCGAGACAGACTACGGGGTGGTTAATTCACCCCTCCACTTT. Translating gives CASSESETDYGVVNSPLHF. The gene calls are TRBV6-1 and TRBJ1-6; D may be TRBD1 (5 bases). V was trimmed by 2 bases and J by 6 bases, leaving 23 bases between them. This CDR3 is 19 amino acids long. Germline V lookup: CDR1 MNHNS, CDR2 SASEGT.

This clonotype was seen many times. The rearrangement joins TRBV18 to TRBJ2-7; D ambiguous. The V gene's germline CDR1 is KGHSH and CDR2 LQKENI. V was pared by 1 base and J by 4 bases, with 5 bases between. There are 12 residues in the CDR3. The CDR3 reads CASSPREYEQYF. Written as DNA, the CDR3 is TGTGCCAGCTCACCACGGGAATACGAGCAGTACTTC.

This clonotype was seen only once. The chain employs TRBV5-6 and TRBJ1-2; the match to TRBD1 covers 10 bases. Trimming removed 6 bases from V and 6 bases from J; junction bases left unmatched: 8. CDR3 length: 14 residues. Germline CDR1 is SGHDT and CDR2 is YYEEEE. The CDR3, as DNA: TGTGCCAGCAACCTTATCGACAGGGGGCATGGCTACACCTTC. Translation: CASNLIDRGHGYTF.

This clonotype occurred many times. This rearrangement joins TRBV12-3 or TRBV12-4 to TRBJ1-6; D gene unclear. V was shortened by 4 bases and J by 7 bases, with 2 bases between the two germline ends. The CDR3 is made up of 11 amino acids. CDR3 nucleotides: TGTGCCAGCAGTTCGAATTCACCCCTCCACTTT. Its translation is CASSSNSPLHF.

CDR3 loop: CAIARGGADEQFF. The CDR3 nucleotides read TGTGCCATCGCTCGCGGGGGGGCCGATGAGCAGTTCTTC. The chain has TRBV10-3 and TRBJ2-1; 9 nucleotides align to TRBD2. The germline CDR1 and CDR2 sequences are ENHRY and SYGVKD. The CDR3 contains 13 residues. Losses at the gene ends were 8 bases for V and 8 bases for J; bases not matched to a gene: 7.

This clonotype occurred many times. The chain links TRBV5-1 to TRBJ1-2; the match to TRBD1 covers 12 bases. The CDR3 covers 16 residues. With V trimmed by 5 bases and J by 8 bases, 13 bases remained unmatched. CDR1 and CDR2 (germline): SGHRS, YFSETQ. The CDR3: CASRTGTGGLLNGYTF. CDR3 bases: TGCGCCAGCAGAACCGGGACAGGGGGCCTGCTCAACGGCTACACCTTC. The full variable domain, with the rest looked up from reference TRBV5-1 and TRBJ1-2, is KAGVTQTPRYLIKTRGQQVTLSCSPISGHRSVSWYQQTPGQGLQFLFEYFSETQRNKGNFPGRFSGRQFSNSRSEMNVSTLELGDSALYLCASRTGTGGLLNGYTFGSGTRLTVV.

As to this clonotype: The CDR3 ends on some other residue instead of the conserved phenylalanine or tryptophan, so this is likely a read error. The chain joins TRBV29-1 to TRBJ1-1; D is unresolved. This CDR3 is 11 amino acids long. Trimming stripped 6 bases from V and 3 bases from J, with 8 bases between. Per germline, CDR1 SQVTM and CDR2 ANQGSEA. CDR3 loop: CSVDQDTEAFS. The CDR3 bases are TGCAGCGTGGATCAGGACACTGAAGCTTTCTCT.

Ten or more counts support this clonotype. V gene TRBV20-1 combines with J gene TRBJ1-5; 8 bases fit TRBD1. Trimming at V came to 5 bases and at J to 0 bases, leaving 3 bases not matched to a gene. The CDR3 length is 14 residues. Germline assignment: CDR1 DFQATT and CDR2 SNEGSKA (reference sequence). The CDR3 sequence: CSAGTGHSNQPQHF. The CDR3 nucleotides are TGCAGTGCTGGGACAGGTCATAGCAATCAGCCCCAGCATTTT.

This clonotype was picked up many times. This sequence joins TRBV12-3 or TRBV12-4 and TRBJ1-1; D is unclear. Trimming took off 8 bases at V and 5 bases at J, with 18 bases between the two ends. CDR3 length: 14 amino acids. The CDR3 loop reads CASVRPGPGTEAFF. CDR3 DNA: TGTGCCAGCGTTCGGCCGGGCCCGGGGACTGAAGCTTTCTTT.

This clonotype was found many times. The chain carries TRBV11-3 and TRBJ2-1; 7 bases agree with TRBD2. The CDR3 totals 16 residues. Trimming took 1 base from V and 5 from J; bases not matched to a gene: 8. Germline V CDR1 and CDR2: SGHNT, YENEEA. The CDR3 reads CASSLGGGPNNNEQFF. The CDR3 bases are TGTGCCAGCAGCTTAGGGGGGGGTCCCAACAACAATGAGCAGTTCTTC.

This clonotype was picked up many times. The chain uses TRBV11-2 and TRBJ1-6, with 7 bases that match TRBD1. The CDR3 is 15 residues long. Germline V CDR1 and CDR2: SGHAT, FQNNGV. V gave up 5 bases and J gave up 6 bases; unmatched junction bases: 7. The CDR3 loop is CASSVRQGFNSPLHF. CDR3 coding DNA: TGTGCCAGCAGCGTCCGACAGGGATTTAATTCACCCCTCCACTTT.

The chain employs TRBV20-1 and TRBJ1-4; no reliable D call. The CDR3 is 14 amino acids. The ends were cut back, 0 bases at V and 5 bases at J, with 10 bases in the middle. Germline assignment: CDR1 DFQATT and CDR2 SNEGSKA (reference sequence). The CDR3 coding sequence is TGCAGTGCTAGAGATCTAACGAGCAATGAAAAACTGTTTTTT. Translating it yields CSARDLTSNEKLFF.

This clonotype has at least ten counts. The chain has TRBV27 and TRBJ2-1, with D possibly being TRBD2 (6 bases). The length of the CDR3 is 14 residues. V lost 3 bases and J 8 bases, leaving 14 bases between the germline ends. Germline CDR1 and CDR2: MNHEY and SMNVEV (reference sequence). The CDR3 DNA reads as TGTGCCAGCAGTTTCCGAGGAGGGGTCCATGAGCAGTTCTTC. It is translated as CASSFRGGVHEQFF.

This clonotype was counted ten times or more. The V call is TRBV7-2, the J call TRBJ2-1; D is ambiguous. Germline V lookup: CDR1 SGHTA, CDR2 FQGNSA. Trimming cost V 4 bases and J 2 bases, with 15 bases left between them. The CDR3 sequence is 16 residues long. Written as DNA, the CDR3 is TGTGCCAGCAGCTCCCAAAAACCCAAAACCTACAATGAGCAGTTCTTC. Its protein is CASSSQKPKTYNEQFF.

This clonotype was found many times. The rearrangement joins TRBV18 to TRBJ1-2, with a possible D match to TRBD1 (6 bases). V shed 6 bases and J shed 5 bases, with 16 bases lying between them. Germline loops: CDR1 KGHSH, CDR2 LQKENI. CDR3 size: 14 residues. CDR3 bases: TGTGCCAGCTCCGAAGGGCAGGGGCGATATGGCTACACCTTC. Residues: CASSEGQGRYGYTF.

Details on this clonotype: Since a much larger clone is just one base distant, this may be a read error. J is TRBJ2-3 and V is TRBV30; D uncertain. Germline CDR1 GTSNPN, CDR2 SVGIG (reference sequence). The CDR3 extends over 13 amino acids. The CDR3 DNA reads as TGTGCCTGGACTAGAGGTAGAGCAGATGCGCAGTATTTT. Its protein product is CAWTRGRADAQYF.

This clonotype showed up just a few times. The chain has TRBV7-9 and TRBJ2-7; D is possibly TRBD1 (6 bases). V was trimmed by 5 bases and J by 12 bases, leaving 23 bases between them. Germline CDR1 and CDR2: SEHNR and FQNEAQ (reference sequence). This CDR3 is 14 amino acids long. The CDR3 loop reads CASSPKGDISKPYF. In DNA, the CDR3 is TGTGCCAGCAGCCCGAAGGGGGACATATCGAAGCCGTACTTC.

This clonotype was counted a few times. The genes are TRBV6-1 and TRBJ1-5, with a tentative D call TRBD1 (5 bases). The CDR3 totals 14 residues. The V gene's germline CDR1 is MNHNS and CDR2 SASEGT. Between the trimmed V and J ends, which lost 0 bases and 7 bases, there was a span of 10 bases. In nucleotides, the CDR3 is TGTGCCAGCAGTGAAGCGCGGGGGTGGCAGCCCCAGCATTTT. Its protein product is CASSEARGWQPQHF.

Details on this clonotype: A read error is possible here, since a much larger clone lies one base away. Here the CDR3 omits its conserved ending phenylalanine or tryptophan, so a read error is the likely source. The chain links TRBV12-3 or TRBV12-4 to TRBJ2-7; TRBD2 matches 8 bases. V shed 2 bases and J 0 bases; nucleotides not matched to a gene: 6. The CDR3 runs to 16 residues. CDR3 sequence (DNA): TGTGCCAGCAGTTTACGGGGGGGGGATTACTCCTACGAGCAGTACCTC. This gives the protein CASSLRGGDYSYEQYL.

This sequence joins TRBV14 and TRBJ2-3, with 10 bases matching TRBD2. The CDR3 is 15 residues long. V dropped 0 bases and J dropped 7; count of bases not matched to a gene: 4. Germline CDR1 and CDR2: SGHDN and FVKESK. This CDR3 is CASSQDLAGAYTQYF. CDR3 DNA sequence: TGTGCCAGCAGCCAAGATCTAGCGGGAGCATATACGCAGTATTTT.

The table lists this clonotype with a few counts. The chain combines TRBV5-4 with TRBJ2-2, with 9 bases identical to TRBD1. The CDR3 is 16 amino acids. V was clipped by 0 bases and J by 6 bases; unmatched bases: 6. The germline gives CDR1 SGHNT, CDR2 YYREEE (reference sequence). CDR3 nucleotide sequence: TGTGCCAGCAGCTTGGCCAGTTACAGGGGGCCCGGGGAGCTGTTTTTT. Amino acids: CASSLASYRGPGELFF. The whole variable domain, filled in from reference TRBV5-4 and TRBJ2-2, reads ETGVTQSPTHLIKTRGQQVTLRCSSQSGHNTVSWYQQALGQGPQFIFQYYREEENGRGNFPPRFSGLQFPNYSSELNVNALELDDSALYLCASSLASYRGPGELFFGEGSRLTVL.

This clonotype has a handful of counts. The CDR3 DNA sequence: TGTGCCAGCAGCTTAGTGCGGGGAGCTGAAGCTTTCTTT. Translated: CASSLVRGAEAFF. The rearrangement uses TRBV11-2 and TRBJ1-1, with unresolved D. Between the trimmed V and J ends, which lost 1 base and 6 bases, there was a span of 9 bases. CDR1 is SGHAT and CDR2 is FQNNGV in the germline V gene. CDR3 length equals 13 residues. Together with reference TRBV11-2 and TRBJ1-1, the CDR3 gives the full variable domain: EAGVAQSPRYKIIEKRQSVAFWCNPISGHATLYWYQQILGQGPKLLIQFQNNGVVDDSQLPKDRFSAERLKGVDSTLKIQPAKLEDSAVYLCASSLVRGAEAFFGQGTRLTVV.

There are many counts of this clonotype. The chain is built from TRBV30 and TRBJ1-5, with D possibly TRBD1 on 5 matching bases. The CDR3 consists of 13 residues. V shed 0 bases and J shed 3 bases, with 6 bases lying between them. Germline V gives CDR1 GTSNPN, CDR2 SVGIG (reference sequence). Here the CDR3 reads CAWSVDTNQPQHF. Here the CDR3 DNA reads TGTGCCTGGAGTGTGGACACCAATCAGCCCCAGCATTTT.

The rearrangement links TRBV2 to TRBJ2-3; 8 bases map to TRBD2. The germline gives CDR1 SNHLY, CDR2 FYNNEI. There are 15 residues in the CDR3. Trimming at V came to 5 bases and at J to 3 bases, leaving 7 bases not matched to a gene. CDR3 region: CASSPAGVGTDTQYF. CDR3 bases: TGTGCCAGCAGTCCAGCGGGAGTAGGAACAGATACGCAGTATTTT.

Turning to this clonotype: A much larger clone lies one base from this, so it may be a read error. This chain joins TRBV7-3 and TRBJ1-1; D call uncertain. This CDR3 comprises 14 residues. Trimming took off 5 bases at V and 3 bases at J, with 13 bases between the two ends. In germline, CDR1 is SGHTA, CDR2 FQGTGA. CDR3 residues: CASSPLGEDTEAFF. In DNA form, the CDR3 reads TGTGCCAGCAGCCCCCTCGGGGAGGACACTGAAGCTTTCTTT.

The gene calls are TRBV4-1 and TRBJ2-3, with 11 positions matching TRBD1. Germline CDR1 reads MGHRA; CDR2 reads YSYEKL. Trimming at V came to 3 bases and at J to 6 bases, leaving 2 bases not matched to a gene. This CDR3 has 14 amino acids. The CDR3 DNA reads TGCGCCAGCAGCCAGGACAGGGGGCCCGATACGCAGTATTTT. It yields the protein CASSQDRGPDTQYF.

This clonotype showed up just a few times. The chain joins TRBV7-9 to TRBJ2-1, with D uncertain. V lost 1 base to trimming and J lost 6 bases, with 7 bases between them. Germline values: CDR1 SEHNR, CDR2 FQNEAQ (reference sequence). The CDR3 has 13 residues. The chain's CDR3 is CASSLVPFNEQFF. The CDR3 DNA reads as TGTGCCAGCAGCTTAGTTCCCTTCAATGAGCAGTTCTTC.

This clonotype was seen repeatedly, ten times or more. The chain carries TRBV3-1 and TRBJ2-3; D might be TRBD2 (6 bases). The CDR3 has 14 residues. Germline CDR1 and CDR2: LGHDT and YNNKEL (reference sequence). With 5 bases removed from V and 1 base from J, the gap between germline ends came to 10 bases. The CDR3 loop is CASSSRDRTDTQYF. The DNA of the CDR3 is TGTGCCAGCAGCTCGCGGGATCGCACAGATACGCAGTATTTT.